This T cell receptor beta chain was found in a study of shared clonotypes between healthy human individuals. Trimming stripped 3 bases from V and 4 bases from J, with 17 bases between. The length of the CDR3 is 16 residues. From germline, CDR1 is SGHDN and CDR2 FVKESK. Libraries were prepared by immunoSEQ multiplex PCR; TCRdb keeps only in-frame clonotypes and omits some of them. This sample has approximately 640,000 clones, with less than 95% found just once. This TCR was recovered from a young man in good health. Some clones in this sample may be carry-over from other donors' samples. Sequencing was carried out using memory CD8+ T cells from PBMCs. The subset was: CD45RO+ cells pooled with CCR7-negative TemRA cells. V is TRBV14 and J is TRBJ2-3; D assignment may be TRBD1 or TRBD2 (5 bases each). This CDR3 reads CASSHDYRYPADTQYF. The CDR3 bases are TGTGCCAGCAGCCATGACTACAGGTACCCGGCAGATACGCAGTATTTT.